The 5 T cell receptor beta chains below were found in one sample sequenced in a study of shared clonotypes between healthy human individuals. Generated by immunoSEQ multiplex PCR, the TCRdb table keeps only in-frame clones and is missing some. The repertoire holds 2 million to 2.5 million clones, with under 97% as singletons. Sequenced input: naive CD4+ T cells sorted from blood. Sample subset: CD45RA+ positively selected. The receptors stem from a man between 18 and 29 years old in good health.

The V call is TRBV6-1, the J call TRBJ2-7; 10 nucleotides line up with TRBD1. The V gene end was trimmed by 6 bases and the J gene end by 0 bases; junction bases not matched to a gene: 5. Germline CDR1 is MNHNS and CDR2 is SASEGT. This CDR3 is built from 15 residues. As DNA, the CDR3 is TGTGCCAGCAGGGGGACAGGGGTGGGCTCCTACGAGCAGTACTTC. It is translated as CASRGTGVGSYEQYF.

In regard to this clone: Different DNA sequences within this sample yield the same CDR3. CDR3 nucleotides: TGCGCCAGCAGCTTGGGCGGGGTTGGGGAGACCCAGTACTTC. It is translated as CASSLGGVGETQYF. The chain recombines TRBV5-1 with TRBJ2-5; a possible D gene is TRBD2 (6 bases). V lost 0 bases, J lost 5 bases, and 11 bases lay in between. The length of the CDR3 is 14 residues. The V gene's germline CDR1 is SGHRS and CDR2 YFSETQ. Combining the CDR3 with reference TRBV5-1 and TRBJ2-5 gives the whole variable domain KAGVTQTPRYLIKTRGQQVTLSCSPISGHRSVSWYQQTPGQGLQFLFEYFSETQRNKGNFPGRFSGRQFSNSRSEMNVSTLELGDSALYLCASSLGGVGETQYFGPGTRLLVL.

V is TRBV6-1 and J is TRBJ1-2; D gene uncertain. CDR3 length: 15 amino acids. Trimming cost V 1 base and J 3 bases, with 12 bases left between them. CDR1 and CDR2 from the germline V gene are MNHNS and SASEGT. Here the CDR3 reads CASSEGGSWDYGYTF. DNA for the CDR3: TGTGCCAGCAGTGAAGGAGGCAGTTGGGACTATGGCTACACCTTC.

CDR3 sequence reads: CASSTRVSTNEKLFF. The CDR3 DNA sequence: TGTGCCAGCAGCACCAGGGTTTCAACTAATGAAAAACTGTTTTTT. V gene TRBV9 combines with J gene TRBJ1-4, with D perhaps TRBD1 (5 bases). Looked up from germline, CDR1 is SGDLS and CDR2 is YYNGEE. Trimming left V 4 bases short and J 0 bases short, with 10 bases between. The CDR3 loop spans 15 amino acids.

The V call is TRBV30, the J call TRBJ1-2; maybe TRBD1 (5 bases). This CDR3 comprises 16 residues. CDR1 and CDR2 from the germline V gene are GTSNPN and SVGIG (reference sequence). The V gene lost 8 bases and the J gene lost 4 bases, with 26 bases spanning the gap. CDR3 protein: CAERRRMFRAGYGYTF. Written as DNA, the CDR3 is TGTGCCGAACGACGGAGAATGTTCAGGGCTGGCTATGGCTACACCTTC. Full variable domain (rest looked up from reference TRBV30 and TRBJ1-2): SQTIHQWPATLVQPVGSPLSLECTVEGTSNPNLYWYRQAAGRGLQLLFYSVGIGQISSEVPQNLSASRPQDRQFILSSKKLLLSDSGFYLCAERRRMFRAGYGYTFGSGTRLTVV.